The 14 T cell receptor beta chains below all came from one sample that was sequenced in a study of cytomegalovirus exposure and HLA in healthy donors. The PCR contained 60 Vbeta and 13 Jbeta primers. Clones were sequenced by immunoSEQ multiplex PCR, and TCRdb holds only the in-frame ones, with some missing. Of roughly 100,000 clones detected, 65% to 80% appear once; the ten largest clones hold 5% to 7.5%. Sequenced material: PBMCs. These receptors were obtained from a woman in her fifties or sixties in good health and CMV-seropositive.

The chain couples TRBV11-1 to TRBJ2-6; 7 bases match TRBD1. From germline, CDR1 is SGHAT and CDR2 FQDESV (reference sequence). The CDR3 runs 18 residues. V lost 5 bases and J lost 4; bases outside the gene matches: 14. CDR3 in DNA: TGTGCCAGCAGCCCCGACAGGGCCCTGTTAGGGGGGGCCAACGTCCTGACTTTC. It specifies CASSPDRALLGGANVLTF. Filled out from reference TRBV11-1 and TRBJ2-6, the complete variable domain reads EAEVAQSPRYKITEKSQAVAFWCDPISGHATLYWYRQILGQGPELLVQFQDESVVDDSQLPKDRFSAERLKGVDSTLKIQPAELGDSAMYLCASSPDRALLGGANVLTFGAGSRLTVL.

The chain couples TRBV6-5 to TRBJ1-2; 7 nucleotides line up with TRBD1. The V and J ends lost 0 bases and 4 bases, in that order; junction bases with no gene match: 8. Germline CDR1 MNHEY, CDR2 SVGAGI. CDR3 size: 16 residues. DNA of the CDR3: TGTGCCAGCAGTTACTCGGTAGACAGGGCGCCCTATGGCTACACCTTC. Its translation: CASSYSVDRAPYGYTF.

The rearrangement joins TRBV15 to TRBJ1-5; 9 nucleotides align to TRBD1. CDR3 length: 13 residues. The trim removed 5 bases at V and 6 bases at J, leaving 2 bases unmatched. Germline loops: CDR1 LNHNV, CDR2 YYDKDF (reference sequence). CDR3 protein: CATSSDRGQPQHF. In DNA form, the CDR3 reads TGTGCCACCAGCTCGGACAGGGGTCAGCCCCAGCATTTT.

CDR3 region: CASSLGQGLMNTEAFF. For the CDR3, the DNA is TGTGCCAGCAGCTTAGGGCAGGGGCTCATGAACACTGAAGCTTTCTTT. The chain couples TRBV11-2 to TRBJ1-1; a possible D gene is TRBD1 (6 bases). The CDR3 has 16 amino acids. CDR1 and CDR2 from the germline V gene are SGHAT and FQNNGV. V was cut by 1 base and J by 0 bases, with 12 bases left in between.

The chain recombines TRBV7-2 with TRBJ1-6, with D perhaps matching TRBD1 (5 bases). Per germline, CDR1 SGHTA and CDR2 FQGNSA. The germline V and J ends were trimmed by 2 bases and 10 bases, with 15 bases remaining between them. The CDR3 has 15 residues. CDR3 coding DNA: TGTGCCAGCAGCTTACCGTGGGGCCGGGAGTCACCCCTCCACTTT. Protein sequence: CASSLPWGRESPLHF.

This rearrangement joins TRBV2 to TRBJ2-1, with 8 bases matching TRBD2. This CDR3 region has 14 residues. With 0 bases clipped from V and 9 bases from J, the junction kept 4 bases outside the gene matches. Germline values: CDR1 SNHLY, CDR2 FYNNEI. CDR3 DNA sequence: TGTGCCAGCAGTGAAGCTGCCCGGGGGGGTGAGCAGTTCTTC. Its protein product is CASSEAARGGEQFF.

The count of this clone is one. The J gene is TRBJ2-2, the V gene TRBV14; the match to TRBD1 covers 9 bases. Germline trimming cut 5 bases from V and 4 bases from J; bases unmatched to any gene: 5. CDR1 SGHDN and CDR2 FVKESK come from the germline V gene. The CDR3 sequence is 15 residues long. The CDR3 bases are TGTGCCAGCAGCGCTGGACAGGGGATCACCGGGGAGCTGTTTTTT. It encodes CASSAGQGITGELFF.

The chain recombines TRBV6-5 with TRBJ2-7; TRBD1 matches at 7 bases. The CDR3 contains 14 residues. With V trimmed by 5 bases and J by 1 base, 5 bases remained unmatched. Germline CDR1 and CDR2: MNHEY and SVGAGI. The CDR3 sequence is CASSEQGRSYEQYF. CDR3 coding DNA: TGTGCCAGCAGTGAACAGGGGAGATCCTACGAGCAGTACTTC.

V and J are TRBV15 and TRBJ1-2, with 7 bases matching TRBD1. Per germline, CDR1 LNHNV and CDR2 YYDKDF (reference sequence). Germline trimming cut 1 base from V and 7 bases from J; bases unmatched to any gene: 0. The CDR3 has 12 residues. CDR3 protein: CATSRAGGGYTF. CDR3 sequence (DNA): TGTGCCACCAGCAGAGCAGGGGGTGGCTACACCTTC.

This chain joins TRBV28 and TRBJ1-5, with 7 nucleotides matching TRBD1. V was clipped by 4 bases and J by 0 bases; unmatched bases: 3. The CDR3 runs to 15 residues. CDR1 is MDHEN and CDR2 is SYDVKM in the germline V gene. CDR3 DNA: TGTGCCAGCAGTTCGACAGGGTTTAGCAATCAGCCCCAGCATTTT. It specifies CASSSTGFSNQPQHF. Drawing the rest from reference TRBV28 and TRBJ1-5, the complete variable domain is DVKVTQSSRYLVKRTGEKVFLECVQDMDHENMFWYRQDPGLGLRLIYFSYDVKMKEKGDIPEGYSVSREKKERFSLILESASTNQTSMYLCASSSTGFSNQPQHFGDGTRLSIL.

The chain couples TRBV5-1 to TRBJ2-1; 8 nucleotides agree with TRBD2. Germline V lookup: CDR1 SGHRS, CDR2 YFSETQ. V trimming: 1 base; J trimming: 4 bases; junction bases outside the gene matches: 4. The CDR3 extends over 15 amino acids. The CDR3 bases are TGCGCCAGCAGCTTGTGGCGGGGGGCATACAATGAGCAGTTCTTC. It specifies CASSLWRGAYNEQFF.

This chain joins TRBV19 and TRBJ2-6; TRBD2 aligns across 8 bases. Trimming took 10 bases from V and 7 from J; bases not matched to a gene: 9. Germline CDR1 is LNHDA and CDR2 is SQIVND (reference sequence). The CDR3 runs to 14 residues. The chain's CDR3 is CATRGAGGANVLTF. CDR3 coding DNA: TGTGCCACACGGGGGGCGGGAGGCGCCAACGTCCTGACTTTC.

In its sample, this clone was seen a few times. The chain combines TRBV5-1 with TRBJ2-7, with D perhaps TRBD1 (5 bases). The CDR3 sequence is 14 residues long. Germline V gene sequence: CDR1 SGHRS, CDR2 YFSETQ. Trimming stripped 0 bases from V and 0 bases from J, with 7 bases between. CDR3 bases: TGCGCCAGCAGCTTGGACAGGATCTCCTACGAGCAGTACTTC. This encodes CASSLDRISYEQYF.

The chain couples TRBV11-2 to TRBJ1-1; the match to TRBD1 covers 7 bases. Germline CDR1 and CDR2: SGHAT and FQNNGV. This CDR3 region has 15 residues. Unmatched junction bases numbered 7, after V lost 1 base and J lost 5 bases. CDR3 DNA sequence: TGTGCCAGCAGCTTAGGGAGAGGGGGCCTGACTGAAGCTTTCTTT. Translated, it gives CASSLGRGGLTEAFF.